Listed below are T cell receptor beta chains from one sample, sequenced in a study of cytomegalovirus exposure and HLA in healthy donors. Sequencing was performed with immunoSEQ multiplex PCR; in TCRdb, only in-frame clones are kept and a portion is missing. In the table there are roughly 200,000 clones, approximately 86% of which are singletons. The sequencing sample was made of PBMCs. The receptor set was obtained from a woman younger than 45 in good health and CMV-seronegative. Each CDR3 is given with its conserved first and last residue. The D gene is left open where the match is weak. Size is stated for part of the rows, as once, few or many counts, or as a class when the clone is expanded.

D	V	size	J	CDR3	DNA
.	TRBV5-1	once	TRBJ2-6	CASSLDGGGSGGANVLTF	TGCGCCAGCAGCTTGGATGGAGGGGGCTCGGGGGGGGCCAACGTCCTGACTTTC
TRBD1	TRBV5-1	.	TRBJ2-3	CASSPDRGRVSTDTQYF	TGCGCCAGCAGCCCCGACAGGGGGCGAGTAAGCACAGATACGCAGTATTTT
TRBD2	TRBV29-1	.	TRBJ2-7	CSVDPGGDEQYF	TGCAGCGTTGATCCGGGGGGGGACGAGCAGTACTTC
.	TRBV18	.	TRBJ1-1	CASSSRWEAEAFF	TGTGCCAGCTCCTCGCGTTGGGAGGCTGAAGCTTTCTTT
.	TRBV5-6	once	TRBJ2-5	CASSFVGGGLETQYF	TGTGCCAGCAGCTTTGTTGGGGGGGGGCTAGAGACCCAGTACTTC
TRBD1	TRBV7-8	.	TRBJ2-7	CASSLYRGSEQYF	TGTGCCAGCAGCTTATACAGGGGTAGCGAGCAGTACTTC
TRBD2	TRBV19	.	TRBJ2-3	CASSDARASGDTDTQYF	TGTGCCAGTAGCGACGCAAGGGCTAGCGGGGACACAGATACGCAGTATTTT
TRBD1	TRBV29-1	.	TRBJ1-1	CSVLFRGWGEAFF	TGCAGCGTACTTTTCAGGGGGTGGGGAGAAGCTTTCTTT
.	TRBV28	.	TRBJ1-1	CASSSRTPSGTEAFF	TGTGCCAGCAGTTCACGGACCCCCAGCGGCACTGAAGCTTTCTTT
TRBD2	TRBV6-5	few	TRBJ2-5	CASKLLAAQETQYF	TGTGCCAGCAAACTACTAGCGGCCCAAGAGACCCAGTACTTC
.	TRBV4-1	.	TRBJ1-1	CASSHPLRSTEAFF	TGCGCCAGCAGCCACCCTTTACGGAGCACTGAAGCTTTCTTT
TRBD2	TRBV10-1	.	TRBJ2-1	CASSESKLAGVNEQFF	TGCGCCAGCAGTGAGTCGAAACTAGCGGGAGTTAATGAGCAGTTCTTC
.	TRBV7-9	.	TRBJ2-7	CASTTPERVYEQYF	TGTGCCAGCACGACCCCAGAGCGAGTATACGAGCAGTACTTC
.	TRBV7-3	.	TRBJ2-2	CASSPPGSGGVGELFF	TGTGCCAGCAGCCCGCCTGGTAGCGGCGGGGTCGGGGAGCTGTTTTTT
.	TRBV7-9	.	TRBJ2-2	CASSPSLGLLRTGELFF	TGTGCCAGCAGCCCATCTTTGGGACTCCTGAGGACCGGGGAGCTGTTTTTT
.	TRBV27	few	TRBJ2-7	CASSHTWGQTILEQYF	TGTGCCAGCAGCCACACGTGGGGACAAACCATACTCGAGCAGTACTTC
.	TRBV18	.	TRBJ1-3	CASSPVGGGSGNTIYF	TGTGCCAGCTCCCCTGTAGGGGGGGGCTCTGGAAACACCATATATTTT
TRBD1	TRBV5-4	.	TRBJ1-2	CASSLEQGAPNYGYTF	TGTGCCAGCAGCTTGGAACAGGGGGCACCCAACTATGGCTACACCTTC
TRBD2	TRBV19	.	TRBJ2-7	CASSILAGVYEQYF	TGTGCCAGTAGTATCTTGGCGGGAGTCTACGAGCAGTACTTC
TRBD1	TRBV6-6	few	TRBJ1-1	CASSSPGQANTEAFF	TGTGCCAGCAGTTCCCCGGGACAGGCGAACACTGAAGCTTTCTTT
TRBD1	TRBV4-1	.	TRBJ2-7	CASSQVWDRAYEQYF	TGCGCCAGCAGCCAAGTATGGGACAGAGCCTACGAGCAGTACTTC
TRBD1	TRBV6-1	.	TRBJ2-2	CASNPTGLTGELFF	TGTGCCAGCAATCCGACAGGGCTAACCGGGGAGCTGTTTTTT
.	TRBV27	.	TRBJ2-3	CASSPTGTLRDTQYF	TGTGCCAGCAGTCCCACGGGGACTCTTCGGGATACGCAGTATTTT
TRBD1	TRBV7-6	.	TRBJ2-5	CASSPGTAEETQYF	TGTGCCAGCAGCCCCGGGACAGCAGAAGAGACCCAGTACTTC
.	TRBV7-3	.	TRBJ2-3	CASSLLAGVSDTQYF	TGTGCCAGCAGCTTATTGGCAGGGGTGTCAGATACGCAGTATTTT
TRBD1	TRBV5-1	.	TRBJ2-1	CASSGGQGSGNEQFF	TGCGCCAGCAGTGGCGGACAGGGGAGTGGTAATGAGCAGTTCTTC
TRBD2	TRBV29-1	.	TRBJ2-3	CSVERLAGGDTQYF	TGCAGCGTTGAGAGACTAGCGGGCGGGGATACGCAGTATTTT
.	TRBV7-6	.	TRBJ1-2	CASSLDSGCGYTF	TGTGCCAGCAGCTTAGATTCGGGTTGTGGCTACACCTTC
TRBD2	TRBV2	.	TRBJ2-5	CASSGTSGAQETQYF	TGTGCCAGCAGTGGGACTAGCGGGGCACAAGAGACCCAGTACTTC
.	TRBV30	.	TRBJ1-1	CAWSRGGWNTEAFF	TGTGCCTGGAGCCGGGGGGGGTGGAACACTGAAGCTTTCTTT
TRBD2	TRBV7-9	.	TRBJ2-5	CASSLVLEAGGQHF	TGTGCCAGCAGCTTAGTGCTCGAAGCGGGGGGTCAACACTTC
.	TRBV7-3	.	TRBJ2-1	CASSLGAGPYNEQFF	TGTGCCAGCAGCTTAGGAGCGGGTCCTTACAATGAGCAGTTCTTC
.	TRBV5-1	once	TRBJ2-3	CASSPGILNTDTQYF	TGCGCCAGCAGCCCCGGGATTTTAAACACAGATACGCAGTATTTT